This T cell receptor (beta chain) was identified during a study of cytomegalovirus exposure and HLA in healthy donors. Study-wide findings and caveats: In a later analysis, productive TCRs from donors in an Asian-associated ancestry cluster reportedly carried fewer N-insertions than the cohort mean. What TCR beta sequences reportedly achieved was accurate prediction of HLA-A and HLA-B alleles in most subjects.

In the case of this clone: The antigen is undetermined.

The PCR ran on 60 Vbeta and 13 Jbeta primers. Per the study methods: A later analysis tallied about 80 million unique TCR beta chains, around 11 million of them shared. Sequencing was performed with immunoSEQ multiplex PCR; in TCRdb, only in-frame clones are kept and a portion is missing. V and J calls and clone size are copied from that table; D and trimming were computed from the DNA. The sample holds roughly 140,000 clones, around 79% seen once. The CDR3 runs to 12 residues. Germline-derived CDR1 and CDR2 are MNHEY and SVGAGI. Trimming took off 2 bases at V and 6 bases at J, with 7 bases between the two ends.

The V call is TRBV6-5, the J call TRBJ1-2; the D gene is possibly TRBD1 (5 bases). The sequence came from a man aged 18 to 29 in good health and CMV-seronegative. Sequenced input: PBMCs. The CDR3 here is CASSYPGNGYTF. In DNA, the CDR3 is TGTGCCAGCAGTTACCCAGGGAATGGCTACACCTTC.